The source of this T cell receptor (beta chain) is a study of human T cells and chemical hapten exposure. Findings of the study overall: Counts of expanded TCRs at PT1 were positively correlated with patch test score. Sensitization with DPC brought no change to TCRs above 1 in 1000 in frequency.

Time point denoted: patch test 1, 2 weeks after DPC sensitization. Treatment described: therapeutic diphenylcyclopropenone sensitization with weekly scalp DPC. Details on this clonotype: Antigen: not known.

Germline CDR1 is MDHEN and CDR2 is SYDVKM. The V segment lost 5 bases and the J segment 5 bases; nucleotides outside the gene matches: 8. The CDR3 length is 15 residues. It was the library that attached unique molecular identifiers to individual cDNA molecules. From the RACE reads, TCRdb called clonotypes with MiXCR, one entry per CDR3 protein. The repertoire holds 75,000 to 100,000 distinct CDR3 sequences, with about an eighth as singletons. The clonotype was recovered from a woman between 35 and 50 years old with alopecia areata. Some clones in this sample may be carry-over from other donors' samples. The source material was whole blood, sampled in connection with sensitization to the hapten diphenylcyclopropenone (DPC). The chain joins TRBV28 to TRBJ2-1; 8 nucleotides match TRBD1. The CDR3 region is CASSKGTGWDNEQFF. CDR3 DNA: TGTGCCAGCAGTAAAGGGACAGGTTGGGACAATGAGCAGTTCTTC.